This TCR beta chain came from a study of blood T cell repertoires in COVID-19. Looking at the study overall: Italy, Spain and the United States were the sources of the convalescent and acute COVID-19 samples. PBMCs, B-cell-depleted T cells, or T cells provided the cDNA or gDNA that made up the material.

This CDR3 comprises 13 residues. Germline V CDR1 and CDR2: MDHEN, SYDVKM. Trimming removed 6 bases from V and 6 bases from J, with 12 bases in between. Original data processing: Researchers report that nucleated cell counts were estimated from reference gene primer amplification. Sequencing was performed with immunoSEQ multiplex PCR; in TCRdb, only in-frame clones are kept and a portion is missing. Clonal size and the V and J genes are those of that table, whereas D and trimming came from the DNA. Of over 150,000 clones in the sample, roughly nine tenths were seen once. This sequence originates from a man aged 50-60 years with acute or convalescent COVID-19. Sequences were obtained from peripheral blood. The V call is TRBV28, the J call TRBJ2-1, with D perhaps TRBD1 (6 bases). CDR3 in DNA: TGTGCCAGCAGCACAGGGAATTCCAATGAGCAGTTCTTC. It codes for CASSTGNSNEQFF.